What follows are 26 T cell receptor beta chains derived from one specimen sequenced in a study of human thymus T cells. Method: immunoSEQ multiplex PCR; TCRdb's copy keeps in-frame clones and lacks some. There are tens of thousands of clones in the sample; 85% to 95% occur only once, and 0.034% lies in the top ten. The thymus was resected at corrective cardiac surgery. Sequencing used thymus tissue. These receptors came from a girl younger than two with a congenital heart defect but otherwise immunologically healthy.

This chain uses TRBV4-1 with TRBJ1-1, with D tentatively TRBD1 (5 bases). Germline loops: CDR1 MGHRA, CDR2 YSYEKL. This CDR3 region has 17 residues. The germline V and J ends were trimmed by 3 bases and 0 bases, with 17 bases remaining between them. CDR3 protein: CASSHLEGRRVNTEAFF. The CDR3 nucleotides are TGCGCCAGCAGCCATTTGGAGGGGCGCCGGGTGAACACTGAAGCTTTCTTT.

The chain is built from TRBV25-1 and TRBJ2-2, with TRBD2 matching 11 bases. Looked up from germline, CDR1 is MGHDK and CDR2 is SYGVNS. The junction had 4 bases not matched to a gene; V was cut back by 4 bases and J by 3 bases. CDR3 size: 16 residues. The CDR3 DNA is TGTGCCAGCAGTGCCCCTAGCGGGAGGCACACCGGGGAGCTGTTTTTT. It encodes CASSAPSGRHTGELFF.

The chain employs TRBV5-8 and TRBJ2-3, with D maybe TRBD2 (6 bases). The CDR3 covers 16 residues. Germline V gene sequence: CDR1 SGHTS, CDR2 YDEGEE. V lost 5 bases and J lost 3, with 19 bases in between. The DNA for the CDR3 is TGTGCCAGCAGGGTGGTGGCTAGCGTTGGTACAGATACGCAGTATTTT. This encodes CASRVVASVGTDTQYF.

The rearrangement joins TRBV7-2 to TRBJ1-5; tentative D call: TRBD1 (5 bases). CDR1 is SGHTA, CDR2 FQGNSA, per germline. This CDR3 is 15 amino acids long. The V end was cut by 1 base, the J end by 1 base, with 8 bases between. The CDR3 is CASSLVGGSNQPQHF. The CDR3 nucleotides are TGTGCCAGCAGCTTAGTCGGGGGAAGCAATCAGCCCCAGCATTTT. Looking up the rest from reference TRBV7-2 and TRBJ1-5 gives the full variable domain: GAGVSQSPSNKVTEKGKDVELRCDPISGHTALYWYRQSLGQGLEFLIYFQGNSAPDKSGLPSDRFSAERTGGSVSTLTIQRTQQEDSAVYLCASSLVGGSNQPQHFGDGTRLSIL.

The chain employs TRBV6-5 and TRBJ1-2; the D gene is possibly TRBD1 (6 bases). Germline loops: CDR1 MNHEY, CDR2 SVGAGI. The CDR3 runs to 14 residues. Trimming left V 4 bases short and J 6 bases short, with 15 bases between. The CDR3 spells CASSSVPTGNGYTF. The CDR3 DNA follows: TGTGCCAGCAGTTCCGTTCCTACAGGGAATGGCTACACCTTC.

The V and J genes are TRBV7-9 and TRBJ1-1, with D tentatively TRBD1 (6 bases). V was shortened by 5 bases and J by 4 bases, with 20 bases between the two germline ends. Germline CDR1 is SEHNR and CDR2 is FQNEAQ (reference sequence). CDR3 size: 16 residues. The CDR3 region has the DNA TGTGCCAGCAGCCCCGGGGGGGGGCGTGAGGGCACTGAAGCTTTCTTT. This sequence encodes CASSPGGGREGTEAFF.

The genes are TRBV6-4 and TRBJ2-1, with 7 bases fitting TRBD2. The germline V gene encodes CDR1 MRHNA and CDR2 SNTAGT. The V and J ends lost 6 bases and 9 bases, in that order; junction bases with no gene match: 23. CDR3 length: 18 amino acids. CDR3 coding DNA: TGTGCCAGCAGACGAGGTCCCGCCCTAGCGGAGATGGGAGGTGAGCAGTTCTTC. Translated, it gives CASRRGPALAEMGGEQFF.

The chain is built from TRBV6-1 and TRBJ1-4, with 10 bases identical to TRBD1. Per the germline V gene, CDR1 is MNHNS and CDR2 is SASEGT. Trimming cost V 6 bases and J 3 bases; bases outside gene matches: 4. The CDR3 has 15 amino acids. The CDR3 loop reads CASSLGQGANEKLFF. The CDR3 nucleotides are TGTGCCAGCAGCCTCGGACAGGGGGCTAATGAAAAACTGTTTTTT.

The rearrangement links TRBV9 to TRBJ2-5; D call uncertain. The V gene lost 4 bases and the J gene lost 2 bases, with 12 bases spanning the gap. The CDR3 length is 14 residues. Per germline, CDR1 SGDLS and CDR2 YYNGEE. The CDR3 bases are TGTGCCAGCAGCCTTCGACCAGTACAAGAGACCCAGTACTTC. It encodes CASSLRPVQETQYF.

The rearrangement uses TRBV7-2 and TRBJ2-1, with TRBD2 matching 9 bases. Per germline, CDR1 SGHTA and CDR2 FQGNSA. There are 14 residues in the CDR3. The V gene end was trimmed by 9 bases and the J gene end by 14 bases; junction bases not matched to a gene: 17. Here the CDR3 reads CASSWTGEGGREFF. The CDR3 region has the DNA TGTGCCAGTTCGTGGACGGGAGAGGGCGGGAGGGAGTTCTTC.

V usage is TRBV7-2 and J usage is TRBJ1-4; D not certain. V was pared by 0 bases and J by 0 bases, with 17 bases between. The CDR3 loop spans 19 amino acids. Germline-derived CDR1 and CDR2 are SGHTA and FQGNSA. The DNA of the CDR3 is TGTGCCAGCAGCTTAGCCCCTGAGGGCGATAATGCAACTAATGAAAAACTGTTTTTT. It translates to CASSLAPEGDNATNEKLFF.

The chain uses TRBV7-2 and TRBJ2-1; D is uncertain. The germline CDR1 and CDR2 sequences are SGHTA and FQGNSA. Deletions cut 1 base from V and 10 bases from J, with 5 bases between. The CDR3 sequence is 11 residues long. CDR3 region: CASSLVEEQFF. In nucleotides, the CDR3 is TGTGCCAGCAGCTTAGTTGAGGAGCAGTTCTTC.

The rearrangement links TRBV25-1 to TRBJ1-2; D not certain. Germline assignment: CDR1 MGHDK and CDR2 SYGVNS. Trimming removed 4 bases at V and 8 bases at J, with 17 bases between. CDR3 size: 14 residues. The CDR3 here is CASSGNLPWRGYTF. The CDR3 DNA is TGTGCCAGCAGTGGAAACCTCCCCTGGAGGGGCTACACCTTC.

This sequence joins TRBV4-3 and TRBJ2-1; D is uncertain. Deletions cut 3 bases from V and 2 bases from J, with 20 bases between. The CDR3 is 18 residues long. Germline values: CDR1 LGHNA, CDR2 YSLEER. For the CDR3, the DNA is TGCGCCAGCAGCCACGCCATGAGGACCGTCAAAACCTACAATGAGCAGTTCTTC. Its translation: CASSHAMRTVKTYNEQFF.

The V and J genes are TRBV5-1 and TRBJ2-1; D unresolved. Germline-derived CDR1 and CDR2 are SGHRS and YFSETQ. V shed 4 bases and J shed 4 bases, with 15 bases lying between them. The CDR3 runs to 15 residues. The CDR3 DNA reads TGCGCCAGCAGCCTCCACTATAACCTATACAATGAGCAGTTCTTC. Residues: CASSLHYNLYNEQFF.

The chain has TRBV14 and TRBJ2-7; 7 nucleotides align to TRBD2. Germline V gene sequence: CDR1 SGHDN, CDR2 FVKESK. This CDR3 has 16 amino acids. J was trimmed by 7 bases and V by 0 bases; bases with no gene match: 12. CDR3 sequence (DNA): TGTGCCAGCAGCCAAGATATTCAGCGGGGACCTCTGGAGCAGTACTTC. It yields the protein CASSQDIQRGPLEQYF.

V gene TRBV6-5 combines with J gene TRBJ2-5; TRBD1 or TRBD2 may be the D gene (6 bases each). V was shortened by 6 bases and J by 5 bases, with 16 bases between the two germline ends. This CDR3 is 14 amino acids long. Germline assignment: CDR1 MNHEY and CDR2 SVGAGI. Here the CDR3 DNA reads TGTGCCAGCAGCCCCGGGGGCGCGGAGGAGACCCAGTACTTC. It yields the protein CASSPGGAEETQYF.

V and J are TRBV4-1 and TRBJ1-3; 8 nucleotides match TRBD1. V was clipped by 0 bases and J by 9 bases; unmatched bases: 10. Per germline, CDR1 MGHRA and CDR2 YSYEKL. The CDR3 covers 16 residues. CDR3 in amino acids: CASSQDPGQAGFTIYF. The CDR3 DNA is TGCGCCAGCAGCCAAGATCCGGGACAGGCAGGATTCACCATATATTTT.

The chain recombines TRBV7-3 with TRBJ2-3; a possible D gene is TRBD2 (6 bases). The CDR3 runs 18 residues. Trimming cost V 4 bases and J 0 bases, with 20 bases left between them. Germline V gene sequence: CDR1 SGHTA, CDR2 FQGTGA. The CDR3 DNA sequence: TGTGCCAGCAGCTCCCCCTCCCGTGGGCGGGGTAGCACAGATACGCAGTATTTT. It encodes CASSSPSRGRGSTDTQYF.

The chain links TRBV11-1 to TRBJ2-3; possibly TRBD1 for D (5 bases). Germline V lookup: CDR1 SGHAT, CDR2 FQDESV (reference sequence). The V and J ends lost 8 bases and 2 bases respectively, with 17 bases between them. The CDR3 is made up of 15 amino acids. The CDR3 coding sequence is TGTGCCAGCGTAAACACCCCAGGGCACACAGATACGCAGTATTTT. It is translated as CASVNTPGHTDTQYF.

The chain carries TRBV7-2 and TRBJ1-5; D gene unclear. The CDR3 contains 14 residues. Trimming removed 1 base from V and 3 bases from J, with 7 bases in between. Germline-derived CDR1 and CDR2 are SGHTA and FQGNSA. The DNA for the CDR3 is TGTGCCAGCAGCTTAGGGTCTTTCAATCAGCCCCAGCATTTT. It translates to CASSLGSFNQPQHF.

This rearrangement joins TRBV29-1 to TRBJ2-3; TRBD2 matches 9 bases. V dropped 4 bases and J dropped 0; count of bases not matched to a gene: 5. CDR1 is SQVTM, CDR2 ANQGSEA, per germline. CDR3 length: 15 residues. CDR3 sequence reads: CSVGAGGLSTDTQYF. CDR3 DNA sequence: TGCAGCGTTGGAGCGGGAGGCCTTAGCACAGATACGCAGTATTTT.

V usage is TRBV2 and J usage is TRBJ2-1; 11 nucleotides align to TRBD2. V lost 2 bases to trimming and J lost 8 bases; unmatched junction nucleotides: 5. Germline assignment: CDR1 SNHLY and CDR2 FYNNEI. CDR3 size: 15 residues. The CDR3 bases are TGTGCCAGCAGTGAACCACTAGCGGGAGTGTATGAGCAGTTCTTC. It codes for CASSEPLAGVYEQFF.

The chain carries TRBV11-2 and TRBJ2-1; D may be TRBD2 (5 bases). CDR3 length: 15 amino acids. Trimming shortened V by 2 bases and J by 0 bases, and 8 bases separated the two germline ends. Per germline, CDR1 SGHAT and CDR2 FQNNGV. The DNA of the CDR3 is TGTGCCAGCAGCTTATGGGGAGACTCCTACAATGAGCAGTTCTTC. This codes for CASSLWGDSYNEQFF.

As for this clone: Mismatch with germline at one junction end may stem from a read error. V is TRBV6-1 and J is TRBJ2-7; D perhaps matches TRBD2 (6 bases). The CDR3 has 14 residues. From germline, CDR1 is MNHNS and CDR2 SASEGT. The CDR3 nucleotides are TGTGCCAGCAGCGAAGTCGGCGGGAAGCCGGAGCAGTACTTC. Its translation is CASSEVGGKPEQYF.

The chain joins TRBV15 to TRBJ1-3; 8 bases map to TRBD1. The germline CDR1 and CDR2 sequences are LNHNV and YYDKDF (reference sequence). V shed 6 bases and J 3 bases; nucleotides not matched to a gene: 4. The CDR3 runs 14 residues. CDR3 nucleotide sequence: TGTGCCACCAGTACAGGGGGGAGTGGAAACACCATATATTTT. This gives the protein CATSTGGSGNTIYF.